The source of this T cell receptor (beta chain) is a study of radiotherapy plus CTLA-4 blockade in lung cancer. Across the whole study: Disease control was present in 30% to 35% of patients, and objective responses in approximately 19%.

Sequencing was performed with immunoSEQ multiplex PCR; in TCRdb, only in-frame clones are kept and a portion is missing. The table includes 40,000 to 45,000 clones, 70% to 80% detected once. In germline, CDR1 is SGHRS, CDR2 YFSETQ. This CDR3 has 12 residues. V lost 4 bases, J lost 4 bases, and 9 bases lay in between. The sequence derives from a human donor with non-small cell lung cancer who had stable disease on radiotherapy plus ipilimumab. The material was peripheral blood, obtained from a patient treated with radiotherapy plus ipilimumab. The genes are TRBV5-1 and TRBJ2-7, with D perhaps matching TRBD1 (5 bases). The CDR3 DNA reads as TGCGCCAGCAGCGACAGCCAATACGAGCAGTACTTC. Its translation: CASSDSQYEQYF.